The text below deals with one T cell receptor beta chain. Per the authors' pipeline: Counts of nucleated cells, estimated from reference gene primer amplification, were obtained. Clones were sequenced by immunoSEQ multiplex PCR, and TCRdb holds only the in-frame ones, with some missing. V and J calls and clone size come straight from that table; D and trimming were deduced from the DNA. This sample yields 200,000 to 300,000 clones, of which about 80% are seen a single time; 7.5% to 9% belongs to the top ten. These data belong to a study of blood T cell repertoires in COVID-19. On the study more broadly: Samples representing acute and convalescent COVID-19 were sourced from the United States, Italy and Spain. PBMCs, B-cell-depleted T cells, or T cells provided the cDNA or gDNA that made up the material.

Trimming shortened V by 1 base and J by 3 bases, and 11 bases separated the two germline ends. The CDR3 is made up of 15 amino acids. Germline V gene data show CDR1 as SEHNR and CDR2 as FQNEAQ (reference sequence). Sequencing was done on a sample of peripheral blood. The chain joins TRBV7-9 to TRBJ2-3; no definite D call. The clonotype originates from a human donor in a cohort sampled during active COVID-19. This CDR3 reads CASSLDSTRTDTQYF. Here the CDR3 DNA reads TGTGCCAGCAGCTTAGATTCTACGAGGACAGATACGCAGTATTTT.